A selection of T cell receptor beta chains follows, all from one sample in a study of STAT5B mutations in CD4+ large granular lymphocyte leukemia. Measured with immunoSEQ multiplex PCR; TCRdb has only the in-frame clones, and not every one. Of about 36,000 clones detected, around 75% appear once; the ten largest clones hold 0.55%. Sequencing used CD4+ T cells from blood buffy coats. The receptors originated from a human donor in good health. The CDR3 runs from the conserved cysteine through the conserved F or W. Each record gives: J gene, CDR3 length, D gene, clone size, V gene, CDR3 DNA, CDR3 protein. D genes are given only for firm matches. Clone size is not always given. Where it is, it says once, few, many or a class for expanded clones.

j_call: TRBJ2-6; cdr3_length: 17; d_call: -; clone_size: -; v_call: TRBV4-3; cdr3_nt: TGCGCCAGCAGCCAAGAAGGTGTGGGGTCTGGGGCCAACGTCCTGACTTTC; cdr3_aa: CASSQEGVGSGANVLTF
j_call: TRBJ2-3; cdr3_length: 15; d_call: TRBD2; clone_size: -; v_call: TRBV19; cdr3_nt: TGTGCCAGTAGTCCGCTAGCGGGGTTATCAGATACGCAGTATTTT; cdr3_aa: CASSPLAGLSDTQYF
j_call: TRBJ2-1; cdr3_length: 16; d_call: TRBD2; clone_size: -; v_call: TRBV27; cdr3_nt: TGTGCCAGCAAGGGACTCGGACTAGCGGCCCGAAATGAGCAGTTCTTC; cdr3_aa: CASKGLGLAARNEQFF
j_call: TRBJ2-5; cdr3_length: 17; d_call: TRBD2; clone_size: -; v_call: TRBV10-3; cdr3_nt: TGTGCCAGCAAACCGGGACTAGCGGGGGGGCCGGTCGAGACCCAGTACTTC; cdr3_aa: CASKPGLAGGPVETQYF
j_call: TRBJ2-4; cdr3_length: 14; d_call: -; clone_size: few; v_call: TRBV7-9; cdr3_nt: TGTGCCAGCACCCCAGGGGTAGCCAAAAACATTCAGTACTTC; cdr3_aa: CASTPGVAKNIQYF
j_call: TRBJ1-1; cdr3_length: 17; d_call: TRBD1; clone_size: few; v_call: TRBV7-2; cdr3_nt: TGTGCCAGCAGCTTAGCGGCCGGGACAGGGATTTACACTGAAGCTTTCTTT; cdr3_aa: CASSLAAGTGIYTEAFF
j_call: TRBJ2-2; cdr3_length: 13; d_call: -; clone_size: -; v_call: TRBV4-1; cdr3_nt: TGCGCCAGCAGCCAATATTACACCGGGGAGCTGTTTTTT; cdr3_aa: CASSQYYTGELFF
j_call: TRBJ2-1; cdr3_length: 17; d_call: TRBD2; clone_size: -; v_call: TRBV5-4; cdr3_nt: TGTGCCAGCAGCTTGGCACTAGCGGGAGGGCCGGTGGATGAGCAGTTCTTC; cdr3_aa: CASSLALAGGPVDEQFF
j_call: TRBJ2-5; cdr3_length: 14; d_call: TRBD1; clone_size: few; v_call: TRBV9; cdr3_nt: TGTGCCAGCAGCGCCGACAGGGGTCAAGAGACCCAGTACTTC; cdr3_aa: CASSADRGQETQYF
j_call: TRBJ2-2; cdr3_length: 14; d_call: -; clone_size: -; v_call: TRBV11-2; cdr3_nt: TGTGCCAGCAGCTTGGACCAGAACACCGGGGAGCTGTTTTTT; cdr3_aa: CASSLDQNTGELFF
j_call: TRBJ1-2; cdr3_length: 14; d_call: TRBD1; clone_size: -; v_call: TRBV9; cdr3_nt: TGTGCCAGCAGCGTTGGGACAGGAGCAGGTGGCTACACCTTC; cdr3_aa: CASSVGTGAGGYTF
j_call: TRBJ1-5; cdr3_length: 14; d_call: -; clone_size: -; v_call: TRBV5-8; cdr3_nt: TGTGCCAGCAGCCAGGACACGAACCGTCAGCCCCAGCATTTT; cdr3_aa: CASSQDTNRQPQHF
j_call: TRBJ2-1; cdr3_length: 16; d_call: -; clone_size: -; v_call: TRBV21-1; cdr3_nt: TGTGCCAGCAGCAAAGCGCCGAACAGGGGGCACAATGAGCAGTTCTTC; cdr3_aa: CASSKAPNRGHNEQFF
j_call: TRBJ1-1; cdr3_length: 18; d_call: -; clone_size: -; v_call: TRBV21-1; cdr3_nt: TGTGCCAGCAGCAAAGACAGGGGGCCAGCAGTAGGCATGACTGAAGCTTTCTTT; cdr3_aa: CASSKDRGPAVGMTEAFF
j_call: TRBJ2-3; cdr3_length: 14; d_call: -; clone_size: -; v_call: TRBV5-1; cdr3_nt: TGCGCCAGCAGCTTGACGGGATCAGAAGATACGCAGTATTTT; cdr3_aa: CASSLTGSEDTQYF
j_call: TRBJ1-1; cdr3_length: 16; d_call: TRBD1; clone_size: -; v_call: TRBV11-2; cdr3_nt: TGTGCCAGCAGCCCCCGGGGACAGGGAAGGAATACTGAAGCTTTCTTT; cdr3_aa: CASSPRGQGRNTEAFF
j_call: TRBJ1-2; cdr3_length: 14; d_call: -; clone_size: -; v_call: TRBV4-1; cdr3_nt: TGCGCCAGCAGCCTAAGTAGGGGGACCTATGGCTACACCTTC; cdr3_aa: CASSLSRGTYGYTF
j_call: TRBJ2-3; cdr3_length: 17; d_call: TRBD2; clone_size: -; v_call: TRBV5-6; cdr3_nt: TGTGCCAGCAGCTTGGAGCGGGGGGCCTATAGCACAGATACGCAGTATTTT; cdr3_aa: CASSLERGAYSTDTQYF
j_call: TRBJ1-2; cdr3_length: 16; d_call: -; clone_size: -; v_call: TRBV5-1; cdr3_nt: TGCGCCAGCAGCTTGGCCGGGACACCCGCTAACTATGGCTACACCTTC; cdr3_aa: CASSLAGTPANYGYTF
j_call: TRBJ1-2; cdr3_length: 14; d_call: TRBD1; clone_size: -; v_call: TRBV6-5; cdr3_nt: TGTGCCAGCTTCGTCCCGGGACAGGGGTATGGCTACACCTTC; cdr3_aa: CASFVPGQGYGYTF
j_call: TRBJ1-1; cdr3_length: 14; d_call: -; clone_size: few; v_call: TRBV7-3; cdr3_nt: TGTGCCAGCAGACAGGGAACCCTGAACACTGAAGCTTTCTTT; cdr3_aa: CASRQGTLNTEAFF
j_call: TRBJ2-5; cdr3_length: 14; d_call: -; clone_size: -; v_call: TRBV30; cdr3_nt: TGTGCCTGGAGTGTAGGGCGGGTGGCGGGGACCCAGTACTTC; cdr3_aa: CAWSVGRVAGTQYF
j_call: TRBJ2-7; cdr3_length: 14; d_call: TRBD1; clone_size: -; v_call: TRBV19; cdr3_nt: TGTGCCAGTAGTCCGCGGACAGGGACCTACGAGCAGTACTTC; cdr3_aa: CASSPRTGTYEQYF
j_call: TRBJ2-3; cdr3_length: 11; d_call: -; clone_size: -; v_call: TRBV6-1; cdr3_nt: TGTGCCAGCAGTGACAGAGATACGCAGTATTTT; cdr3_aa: CASSDRDTQYF
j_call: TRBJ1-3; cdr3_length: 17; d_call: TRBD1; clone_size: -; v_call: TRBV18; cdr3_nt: TGTGCCAGCTCATTGGACGGACAGGGGGTATTAGGAAACACCATATATTTT; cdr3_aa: CASSLDGQGVLGNTIYF
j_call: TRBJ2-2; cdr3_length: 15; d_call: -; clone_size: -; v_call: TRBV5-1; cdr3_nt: TGCGCCAGCAGCTACCGGGACCCTAACACCGGGGAGCTGTTTTTT; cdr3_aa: CASSYRDPNTGELFF
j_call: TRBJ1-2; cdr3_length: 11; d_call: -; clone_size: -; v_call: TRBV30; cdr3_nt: TGTGCCTGGAGTGTTTGGGGTGGCTACACCTTC; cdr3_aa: CAWSVWGGYTF
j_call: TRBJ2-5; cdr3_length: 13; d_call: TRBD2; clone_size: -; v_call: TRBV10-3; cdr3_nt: TGTGCCAGCCGACTAGCGAACCAAGAGACCCAGTACTTC; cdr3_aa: CASRLANQETQYF
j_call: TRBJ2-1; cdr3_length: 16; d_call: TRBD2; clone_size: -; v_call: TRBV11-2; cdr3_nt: TGTGCCAGCAGCTTAGATCCCTCTAGCGGTTACAATGAGCAGTTCTTC; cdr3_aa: CASSLDPSSGYNEQFF
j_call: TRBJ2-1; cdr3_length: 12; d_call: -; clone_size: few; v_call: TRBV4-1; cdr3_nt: TGCGCCAGCACCCGGGACTTCAATGAGCAGTTCTTC; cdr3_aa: CASTRDFNEQFF
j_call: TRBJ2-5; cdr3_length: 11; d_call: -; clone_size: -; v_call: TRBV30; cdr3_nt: TGTGCCCGGAGTCTAGGAGAGACCCAGTACTTC; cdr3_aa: CARSLGETQYF
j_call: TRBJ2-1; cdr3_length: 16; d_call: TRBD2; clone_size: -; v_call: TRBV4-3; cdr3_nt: TGCGCCAGCAGCCAGACCCTAGCGGGAGATTTGAATGAGCAGTTCTTC; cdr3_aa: CASSQTLAGDLNEQFF
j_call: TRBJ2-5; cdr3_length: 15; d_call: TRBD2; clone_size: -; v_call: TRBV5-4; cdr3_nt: TGTGCCAGCAGCACCGGAGCGGGGGCGCAAGAGACCCAGTACTTC; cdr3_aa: CASSTGAGAQETQYF
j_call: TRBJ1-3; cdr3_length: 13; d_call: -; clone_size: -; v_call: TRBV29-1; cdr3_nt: TGCAGCGTCGCCCTTAACTCTGGAAACACCATATATTTT; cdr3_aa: CSVALNSGNTIYF
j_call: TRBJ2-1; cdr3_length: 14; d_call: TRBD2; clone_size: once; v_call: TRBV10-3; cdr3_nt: TGTGCCTCTCGACTAGCGGGAATTTACAATGAGCAGTTCTTC; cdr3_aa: CASRLAGIYNEQFF
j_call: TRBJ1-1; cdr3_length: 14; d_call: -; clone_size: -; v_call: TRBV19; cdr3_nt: TGTGCCAGTAGTCTCCGGGGGGAGTACACTGAAGCTTTCTTT; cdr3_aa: CASSLRGEYTEAFF
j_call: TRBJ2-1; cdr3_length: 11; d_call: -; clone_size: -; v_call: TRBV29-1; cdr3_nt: TGCAGCGTTGGCTATCACAATGAGCAGTTCTTC; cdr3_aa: CSVGYHNEQFF
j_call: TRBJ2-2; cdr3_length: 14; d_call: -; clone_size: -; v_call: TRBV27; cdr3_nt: TGTGCCAGCAGTTTAACGGGTTGGACCGGGGAGCTGTTTTTT; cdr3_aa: CASSLTGWTGELFF
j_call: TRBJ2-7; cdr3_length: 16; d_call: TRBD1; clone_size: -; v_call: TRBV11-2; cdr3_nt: TGTGCCAGCAGCTTAGATCAAGGGACAGTTCTGGCGGGGCAGTACTTC; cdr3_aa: CASSLDQGTVLAGQYF